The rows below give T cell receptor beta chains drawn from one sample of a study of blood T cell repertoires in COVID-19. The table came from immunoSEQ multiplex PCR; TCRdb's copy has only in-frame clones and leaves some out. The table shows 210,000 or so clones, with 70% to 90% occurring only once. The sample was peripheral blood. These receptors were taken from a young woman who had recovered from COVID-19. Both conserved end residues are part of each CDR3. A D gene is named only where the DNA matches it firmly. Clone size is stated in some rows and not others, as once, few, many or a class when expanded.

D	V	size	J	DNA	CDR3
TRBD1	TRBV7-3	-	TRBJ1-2	TGTGCCAGCAGCTTAATGCCGGGACAGGGAGGTGGCTACACCTTC	CASSLMPGQGGGYTF
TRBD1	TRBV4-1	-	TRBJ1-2	TGCGCCAGCAGCAATTTAGGGACAGCGAGCTATGGCTACACCTTC	CASSNLGTASYGYTF
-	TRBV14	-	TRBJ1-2	TGTGCCAGCAGCCAAGATGGGCGAAGAGGCTACACCTTC	CASSQDGRRGYTF
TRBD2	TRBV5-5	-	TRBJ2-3	TGTGCCAGCAGCTTGGGGACTAGCGGGAGGGCTGGGGCAGATACGCAGTATTTT	CASSLGTSGRAGADTQYF
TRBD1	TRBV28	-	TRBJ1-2	TGTGCCAGCAGACCCGGACAGGCCAAATATGGCTACACCTTC	CASRPGQAKYGYTF
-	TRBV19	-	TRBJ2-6	TGTGCCAGTAGTATGGCACCGTACCCCCACAACGTCCTGACTTTC	CASSMAPYPHNVLTF
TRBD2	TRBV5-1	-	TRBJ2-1	TGCGCCAGCAGCTTGACACTAGCGGGAGATCGGAATGAGCAGTTCTTC	CASSLTLAGDRNEQFF
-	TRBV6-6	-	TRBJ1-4	TGTGCCAGTAACCGGCGGGGCGGCGGGCAGGAAAAACTGTTTTTT	CASNRRGGGQEKLFF
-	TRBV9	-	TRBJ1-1	TGTGCCAGCAGCGTAGGTGCAGGGAAGGCTCGGTACACTGAAGCTTTCTTT	CASSVGAGKARYTEAFF
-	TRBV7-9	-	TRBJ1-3	TGTGCCAGCAGCTTTATTAGGGGAGGTCGGGACACCATATATTTT	CASSFIRGGRDTIYF
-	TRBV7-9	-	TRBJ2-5	TGTGCCAGCAGCTTAGCGTCGGGAAAAGAGACCCAGTACTTC	CASSLASGKETQYF
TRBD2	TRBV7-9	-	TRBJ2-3	TGTGCCAGCAGCTTCACGCGTAGCGGGAGTGCAGATACGCAGTATTTT	CASSFTRSGSADTQYF
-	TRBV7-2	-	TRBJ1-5	TGTGCCAGCAGCTTAGTCCAGGGATTCAATCAGCCCCAGCATTTT	CASSLVQGFNQPQHF
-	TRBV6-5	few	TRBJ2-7	TGTGCCAGCAGTACGGACATAACAGACGAGCAGTACTTC	CASSTDITDEQYF
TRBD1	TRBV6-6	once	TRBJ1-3	TGTGCCAGCAGTTCCAGGGGGCGAGGAAACACCATATATTTT	CASSSRGRGNTIYF
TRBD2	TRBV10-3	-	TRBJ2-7	TGTGCCATCAGTGAGTCGATTAGCGGGAGCAACGAGCAGTACTTC	CAISESISGSNEQYF
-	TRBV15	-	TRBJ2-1	TGTGCCACCGGAAAGCGGATCCGGGAGCAGTTCTTC	CATGKRIREQFF
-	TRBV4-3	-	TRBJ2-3	TGCGCCAGCAGCCAAGATACGGCAGATACGCAGTATTTT	CASSQDTADTQYF